These 10 T cell receptor beta chains originate from one sample sequenced in a study of a mutant IDH1 vaccine in newly diagnosed glioma. The time point here: week 11, during vaccination. In every dose of vaccine, 300 ug of mutant IDH1 20-mer peptide was given alongside topical imiquimod. Method: immunoSEQ multiplex PCR; TCRdb's copy keeps in-frame clones and lacks some. The table shows 50,000 to 65,000 clones, with 90% to 95% occurring only once. Their cognate antigens are unknown. The sample consisted of PBMCs, taken from a glioma patient whose treatment included an IDH1 peptide vaccine. These receptors originate from a man in his forties or fifties with glioma.

This sequence joins TRBV2 and TRBJ1-3; TRBD1 agrees at 12 bases. There are 18 residues in the CDR3. CDR1 is SNHLY and CDR2 is FYNNEI in the germline V gene. J gave up 1 base and V 6 bases, and 10 bases lay outside the gene matches. This CDR3 is CASRPGQGARTSGNTIYF. Written as DNA, the CDR3 is TGTGCCAGCAGGCCGGGACAGGGGGCGAGGACTTCTGGAAACACCATATATTTT.

The J gene is TRBJ2-7, the V gene TRBV7-9, with 7 nucleotides matching TRBD1. The V gene end was trimmed by 5 bases and the J gene end by 6 bases; junction bases not matched to a gene: 7. The CDR3 sequence is 13 residues long. CDR1 SEHNR and CDR2 FQNEAQ come from the germline V gene (reference sequence). CDR3 amino acids: CASSPRGTAEQYF. CDR3 bases: TGTGCCAGCAGCCCTCGAGGGACAGCCGAGCAGTACTTC.

In DNA, the CDR3 is TGTGCCAGCAGCGTAGCTAGGGGGGGCACAGATACGCAGTATTTT. Protein product: CASSVARGGTDTQYF. The rearrangement joins TRBV9 to TRBJ2-3; possibly TRBD1 or TRBD2 for D (6 bases each). Germline V gene lookup returns CDR1 SGDLS and CDR2 YYNGEE. The CDR3 is 15 amino acids. Trimming left V 0 bases short and J 1 base short, with 9 bases between.

This chain connects TRBV5-6 to TRBJ1-5, with D possibly TRBD1 on 5 matching bases. Germline values: CDR1 SGHDT, CDR2 YYEEEE. This CDR3 spans 14 amino acids. Trimming pared 2 bases from V and 8 bases from J, leaving 14 bases between. CDR3 loop: CASSFGTLPKPQHF. The CDR3 nucleotides read TGTGCCAGCAGCTTTGGGACTCTTCCTAAGCCCCAGCATTTT.

This clone appeared once. CDR3: CASSLGTGGSYEQYF. The DNA for the CDR3 is TGTGCCAGCAGTTTAGGGACAGGGGGGTCCTACGAGCAGTACTTC. The chain employs TRBV27 and TRBJ2-7; 11 bases match TRBD1. The germline V gene has CDR1 MNHEY and CDR2 SMNVEV (reference sequence). V was clipped by 2 bases and J by 1 base; unmatched bases: 1. The CDR3 has 15 residues.

The CDR3 coding sequence is TGTGCCAGCTCACCACCCCAGGGGGGACGGGGTGAGCAGTACTTC. This codes for CASSPPQGGRGEQYF. The gene calls are TRBV18 and TRBJ2-7, with D tentatively TRBD1 (7 bases). This CDR3 has 15 residues. Trimming cost V 0 bases and J 7 bases, with 16 bases left between them. Germline V gene sequence: CDR1 KGHSH, CDR2 LQKENI.

The rearrangement uses TRBV19 and TRBJ2-2; D may correspond to TRBD1 or TRBD2 (5 bases each). There are 16 residues in the CDR3. Per the germline V gene, CDR1 is LNHDA and CDR2 is SQIVND (reference sequence). The V gene lost 2 bases and the J gene lost 5 bases, with 15 bases spanning the gap. The CDR3 region is CASSISGTPGTGELFF. CDR3 in DNA: TGTGCCAGTAGTATATCCGGGACCCCCGGGACCGGGGAGCTGTTTTTT. Complete variable domain (other parts from reference TRBV19 and TRBJ2-2): DGGITQSPKYLFRKEGQNVTLSCEQNLNHDAMYWYRQDPGQGLRLIYYSQIVNDFQKGDIAEGYSVSREKKESFPLTVTSAQKNPTAFYLCASSISGTPGTGELFFGEGSRLTVL.

The chain couples TRBV7-2 to TRBJ2-3; D is possibly TRBD2 (7 bases). The CDR3 runs 17 residues. Trimming removed 1 base at V and 5 bases at J, with 19 bases between. CDR1 is SGHTA, CDR2 FQGNSA, per germline. CDR3 amino acids: CASSLGRGASVEDTQYF. The CDR3 nucleotides read TGTGCCAGCAGCTTAGGTCGGGGGGCTAGCGTTGAAGATACGCAGTATTTT.

This rearrangement joins TRBV19 to TRBJ2-5; a possible D gene is TRBD2 (7 bases). The V gene lost 9 bases and the J gene lost 0 bases, with 17 bases spanning the gap. CDR1 and CDR2 from the germline V gene are LNHDA and SQIVND (reference sequence). This CDR3 region has 15 residues. CDR3 region: CASSLGGADQETQYF. CDR3 nucleotide sequence: TGTGCCAGCTCCTTGGGGGGGGCCGACCAAGAGACCCAGTACTTC.

The chain couples TRBV30 to TRBJ2-5; TRBD2 matches at 8 bases. J was trimmed by 1 base and V by 1 base; bases with no gene match: 5. The germline CDR1 and CDR2 sequences are GTSNPN and SVGIG (reference sequence). The CDR3 loop spans 15 amino acids. The chain's CDR3 is CAWSERERIQETQYF. CDR3 in DNA: TGTGCCTGGAGTGAGCGGGAGCGGATCCAAGAGACCCAGTACTTC.